This TCR beta chain was found in a study of cytomegalovirus exposure and HLA in healthy donors (dated by TCRdb to the late 2010s). For the study in its entirety: An earlier analysis of approximately 640 of the donors reported approximately 300 Gb of sequence data and roughly 100 million unique TCR beta sequences from about 179 million T cells. About 320 gigabases of sequencing data and approximately 93 million unique TCR sequences were included in an early release covering about 600 HLA-typed donors. Of the 398 genotyped donors, 81% fell in the genetic ancestry cluster associated with self-reported Caucasian donors. The study aimed to test whether signatures of past pathogen exposure could be identified by cataloging public T cell receptors. The study profiled the T cell repertoires of under 850 subjects by immunosequencing and related them to cytomegalovirus serostatus. Along with the approximately 650-subject first cohort, a separate validation cohort of some 130 different subjects was used. To predict cytomegalovirus infection status, the study combined high-throughput TCR immunosequencing, statistical association of individual TCRs with disease status, and machine learning. A later analysis re-examined previously published TCR beta repertoires from over 500 donors and added high-resolution HLA genotyping to investigate patterns of TCR occurrence. Rather than drawing on any new phenotypic data, the later analysis identified candidate immune exposures from TCR beta sequences and the way those sequences occurred across donors. In an earlier analysis of over 550 of the donors, high-throughput TCR beta sequencing was used to judge whether each TCR beta V gene segment behaved as functional or pseudogenic. Alongside the repertoire data, information on donor age, sex, ethnicity and CMV serostatus was compiled. Genome-wide SNP genotypes for about 55% of the 666 donors were used in a later genetic analysis, which treated that subset as a discovery cohort. All discovery cohort repertoires had been generated using a single sequencing platform. Both class I and class II loci were covered by HLA typing, at four-digit resolution. Typing coverage varied by locus: roughly 629-630 donors for A, B, C, DRB1 and DQB1; roughly 510 for DQA1; approximately 570 for DPA1; under 490 for DPB1. Four to six DR-DQ haplotypes were handled as single units for association and clustering, since linkage in the cohort was strong. Among some 400 genotyped donors of the cohort, an average of about 240,000 unique TCR beta nucleotide sequences was sequenced per donor, of which about 18% were non-productive. What the work shows at the level of the full study, not this receptor alone: Because counts were too low, seventeen rarely observed V segments, including chromosome 9 orphons, were left out of the earlier analysis of over 550 of the donors. Three of the identified cytomegalovirus-associated TCR beta chains were confirmed in vitro to be specific for cytomegalovirus antigens. Linkage disequilibrium might explain the correlated functional status among segregating V segments, but an unknown experimental factor could not be ruled out. In a later analysis, TCR association rates were found to vary across HLA loci, with the most associated TCRs seen for DRB1 alleles and the fewest for HLA-C alleles. Roughly uniform sequencing depth across donors was assumed in presence/absence analyses, although this assumption may not hold. Compared with the approximately 670-donor mean, donors in an Asian-associated ancestry cluster had fewer N-insertions in productive TCRs, according to a later genetic analysis. In a later analysis, HLA-associated TCR beta chains showed more clonal expansion and lower generation probabilities than non-associated chains that were equally common. The authors suggested that the approach could potentially be generalized to other disease states and immunological phenotypes. An association between a missense DCLRE1C variant and V-gene and J-gene trimming of TCR beta chains was found in a later genetic analysis and replicated in an independent cohort. Immune exposure information for the cohort was limited to CMV serostatus. Some IMGT-functional V segments, including TRBV6-2 and TRBV6-3, could not be distinguished by the 87-base-pair reads and were therefore excluded. In a later analysis, most CMV-associated TCR beta chains were found to appear HLA-restricted, with HLA associations seemingly driven largely by CMV exposure. The classifier was reported to diagnose cytomegalovirus status with high specificity and sensitivity in both the original and validation cohorts. When HLA alleles, especially DR and DQ, strongly co-occurred, TCR associations were difficult to assign to individual alleles. The sequencing pipeline was judged likely to have produced a cluster of highly shared sequence variants as a technical artifact. According to a later analysis, parvovirus B19, influenza, CMV and Epstein-Barr virus appeared linked to several top co-occurrence clusters. The cohort was sequenced for TCR beta chains only, and without alpha or paired-chain data the features that could be detected were limited. A further reported finding was that TCR beta sequences accurately predicted the HLA-A and HLA-B alleles for most subjects in the first cohort. A later analysis associated 17,000 or so TCR beta sequences with specific HLA alleles at a false discovery rate of 0.05. In an earlier analysis of some 500 of the donors, most TCR beta V segments were observed in productive rearrangements about 87% or about 30% of the time, broadly matching IMGT annotations. The study gave a list of more than 150 TCR beta chains associated with cytomegalovirus. While some public TCRs were present in many individuals, most TCR sequences turned up only very rarely across donors. Because HLA typing was missing for some donors at each locus, association tests included only the typed subset.

The library relied on the immunoSEQ multiplex PCR assay. The multiplex PCR relied on a mix of 60 forward primers for TCR Vbeta segments and 13 reverse primers for TCR Jbeta segments. The CDR3 region of rearranged TCR beta genes was amplified from genomic DNA by a multiplex PCR assay. The amplified TCR beta libraries were sequenced on the Illumina HiSeq System as 87-base-pair reads. The original methods were these. In a later analysis, roughly 80 million unique TCR beta chains were counted across the approximately 670 repertoires, and around 10 million of these chains were shared by at least two donors. A nearest-neighbor algorithm error-corrected the raw reads and collapsed the reads into unique sequences, merging closely related sequences to remove PCR and sequencing errors. V, D and J gene segments were assigned by aligning CDR3 sequences to IMGT reference sequences. For a sequence to be retained, a match of at least six nucleotides to both a V gene segment and a J gene segment was required. Rearrangements were called productive when the CDR3 lacked stop codons and stayed in frame with V and J; all others were non-productive. CDR3 was defined according to IMGT convention as the region running from the second conserved V-encoded cysteine to the conserved J-encoded phenylalanine. In an earlier analysis of around 570 of the donors, sequences lacking an unambiguous match to a single V gene segment were excluded. In an earlier analysis of approximately 550 of the donors, V segments were called functional above 56.7% productive rearrangements and were called segregating when the between-donor standard deviation exceeded 5%. A statistical classification framework was developed to diagnose cytomegalovirus status using the catalog of TCR beta chain sequences. In a later analysis, V and J genes were assigned by comparing TCR nucleotide sequences against IMGT/GENE-DB human TR gene sequences. A later analysis assigned CDR3 sequences and most-parsimonious VDJ recombination scenarios with the TCRdist pipeline. A later analysis defined each TCR beta chain by its CDR3 amino acid sequence plus V-gene family, and excluded reads lacking a unique V-gene family. A later analysis removed 500 to 650 highly shared, low-generation-probability nucleotide sequences to deal with suspected cross-contamination and a sequencing artifact. A later analysis calculated a clonal expansion index for each public chain from normalized within-repertoire ranks of inferred template counts. Generation probabilities in a later analysis came from a VDJ recombination model fitted to out-of-frame rearrangements, and those results were checked against IGoR. In a later analysis, TCR-TCR, TCR-HLA and TCR-CMV co-occurrence was scored with hypergeometric tests, and a repertoire-size bias correction was applied to TCR pairs. In a later analysis, false discovery rates were estimated by permuting HLA or CMV assignments 20 times. In a later analysis, co-occurring TCRs were grouped with DBSCAN, and TCRdist sequence similarity was added when clustering was performed within HLA-allele-positive subsets. For co-occurrence clustering, repertoires with fewer than 30,000 or more than 120,000 public chains were excluded, along with a handful of repertoires with anomalous nucleotide sharing. Held by TCRdb, this immuneACCESS table contains in-frame sequences only and omits some clones. Under half of the omission traces to an unresolved V gene where checked; the cause of the rest is unknown. That table supplies the V and J calls and clone size; D and trimming were determined from the DNA. Present in this sample are some 150,000 clones, about four fifths of which were seen just once. Approximately 2.6% of the sample rests with the top ten.

CDR1 and CDR2 (SGDLS, YYNGEE) derive from the germline V gene. The V end gives up 1 base and the J end 4 bases, leaving 3 bases in the junction not matched to a gene. Including the terminal cysteine and phenylalanine, the CDR3 comprises 14 residues. Just CDR3 DNA is preserved here, 42 bases in frame from base 1. In total, fewer than 750 healthy bone marrow donors made up the cohort. All cohort members were sampled while nominally healthy, although unrecorded immune exposures were likely present. The donor was CMV seronegative and belonged to the group of 352 seronegative cohort members. A peripheral blood sample was provided by each donor, and peripheral blood mononuclear cells were used for TCR beta sequencing. Genomic DNA extraction from the blood cell samples was performed with the Qiagen DNeasy Blood Extraction Kit. As to this clone: No cognate antigen has been identified for it. Base-call qualities are not available, and no considerably larger clone is one nucleotide away.

The V gene is TRBV9 and the J gene is TRBJ2-5; TRBD2 matches 8 bases in the middle. The origin of this receptor is a man in his late teens or twenties in good health and CMV-seronegative. Sequencing was done on a sample of PBMCs. The CDR3 region: CASSVLAGGETQYF. The DNA sequence is given as TGTGCCAGCAGCGTACTAGCGGGTGGAGAGACCCAGTACTTC. Reference TRBV9 and TRBJ2-5 proteins supply the regions before and after the CDR3; the full variable domain is: DSGVTQTPKHLITATGQRVTLRCSPRSGDLSVYWYQQSLDQGLQFLIQYYNGEERAKGNILERFSAQQFPDLHSELNLSSLELGDSALYFCASSVLAGGETQYFGPGTRLLVL.